The rows below give T cell receptor beta chains drawn from one sample of a study of Graves' ophthalmopathy and Graves' hyperthyroidism. TCRdb redid the calling of the multiplex PCR reads with MiXCR, one entry per CDR3 protein. The sample contains almost 750,000 distinct CDR3 sequences, roughly two fifths of which appear only once. The specimen was peripheral blood. The source is an adult man with Graves' ophthalmopathy. Each CDR3 is given with its conserved first and last residue. D genes are given only for firm matches. The size of a clone is reported for some rows only, either as once, few or many, or as a class for expanded clones.

V gene	J gene	clone size	D gene	CDR3 protein	CDR3 DNA
TRBV14	TRBJ2-7	many	NA	CASSQAPSYEQYF	TGTGCCAGCAGCCAAGCACCTAGCTACGAGCAGTACTTC
TRBV20-1	TRBJ2-5	NA	NA	CSARYAQETQCF	TGCAGTGCTCGTTACGCCCAAGAGACCCAGTGCTTC
TRBV12-3/TRBV12-4	TRBJ2-5	few	TRBD2	CASSLSASGEYQETQYF	TGTGCCAGCAGTTTATCCGCTAGCGGGGAATACCAAGAGACCCAGTACTTC
TRBV9	TRBJ1-1	NA	NA	CASSAHGGNTEAFF	TGTGCCAGCAGCGCCCACGGGGGGAACACTGAAGCTTTCTTT
TRBV20-1	TRBJ2-7	NA	TRBD1	CSARVRDSIYEQYF	TGCAGTGCTAGAGTTCGGGACAGCATCTACGAGCAGTACTTC
TRBV24-1	TRBJ1-4	NA	TRBD1	CATSDPGGEGEKLFF	TGTGCCACCAGTGACCCAGGGGGCGAAGGTGAAAAACTGTTTTTT
TRBV7-3	TRBJ1-1	many	NA	CASSQNGMNTEAFF	TGTGCCAGCAGTCAGAATGGCATGAACACTGAAGCTTTCTTT
TRBV2	TRBJ2-7	once	NA	CASSVAVVGRRF	TGTGCCAGCAGTGTCGCAGTGGTTGGTCGTCGGTTC
TRBV20-1	TRBJ1-3	few	NA	CSAVDRDSGNTIYF	TGCAGTGCTGTTGACCGGGACTCTGGAAACACCATATATTTT
TRBV11-2	TRBJ1-1	many	NA	CASSEIQEAEAFF	TGTGCCAGCAGCGAGATACAGGAAGCTGAAGCTTTCTTT
TRBV10-2	TRBJ2-7	many	NA	CASRDSSYEQYF	TGCGCCAGCAGGGACAGCTCCTACGAGCAGTACTTC
TRBV29-1	TRBJ1-1	many	TRBD1	CSVEVGQGGEAFF	TGCAGCGTTGAGGTGGGACAGGGAGGTGAAGCTTTCTTT
TRBV10-3	TRBJ1-5	many	NA	CAISEEGNQPQHF	TGTGCCATCAGTGAGGAGGGGAATCAGCCCCAGCATTTT
TRBV25-1	TRBJ2-5	NA	TRBD2	CASSDSAGGVGVTQYF	TGTGCCAGCAGTGATAGTGCCGGGGGGGTAGGAGTGACCCAGTACTTC
TRBV7-9	TRBJ2-7	few	NA	CASSGLYLSYEQYF	TGTGCCAGCAGCGGGTTATACCTCTCCTACGAGCAGTACTTC
TRBV2	TRBJ2-3	NA	NA	CASIRRGTDTQYF	TGTGCCAGCATCCGCCGCGGCACAGATACGCAGTATTTT
TRBV7-9	TRBJ2-7	NA	NA	CASSQDVQGSSYEQYF	TGCGCCAGCAGCCAAGACGTCCAGGGGAGCTCCTACGAGCAGTACTTC
TRBV6-5	TRBJ2-7	NA	NA	CASRVGPFNEQYF	TGTGCCAGCAGGGTGGGCCCCTTCAACGAGCAGTACTTC
TRBV10-3	TRBJ2-7	NA	NA	CAIQERKGLGYEQYF	TGTGCCATCCAGGAGCGTAAGGGCCTGGGGTACGAGCAGTACTTC
TRBV19	TRBJ1-5	NA	TRBD1	CTSTTKRTGVPFHF	TGTACCAGTACCACCAAACGGACAGGGGTCCCCTTCCATTTT
TRBV7-9	TRBJ2-7	NA	TRBD1	CASSLEGDRFEQYF	TGTGCCAGCAGCTTGGAAGGGGACAGATTCGAGCAGTACTTC
TRBV5-1	TRBJ2-2	few	NA	CASSFGGSTGELFF	TGCGCCAGCAGCTTTGGGGGTTCCACCGGGGAGCTGTTTTTT
TRBV24-1	TRBJ2-6	many	NA	CATSDVSGANVLTF	TGTGCCACCAGTGACGTCTCTGGGGCCAACGTCCTGACTTTC